The rows below give T cell receptor beta chains drawn from one sample of a study of cytomegalovirus exposure and HLA in healthy donors. Generated by immunoSEQ multiplex PCR, the TCRdb table keeps only in-frame clones and is missing some. The sample lists under 300,000 clones, around 81% seen once, with roughly 7.4% in the top ten. Material: PBMCs. Source of these receptors: a woman aged 55 to 70 in good health and CMV-seropositive. Both conserved end residues are trimmed from each CDR3.

>TRBV11-2|TRBJ2-7|14
ASSLDRGTSRGEQY
>TRBV15|TRBJ2-1|16
ATSRTLAVSGRYNEQF
>TRBV28|TRBJ2-1|12
ASSSPPGRSEQF
>TRBV19|TRBJ1-2|12
ASRPGQGAYGYT
>TRBV2|TRBJ1-4|12
ASSENSLGGKLF
>TRBV6-5|TRBJ2-1|13
ASSLGLEGRNEQF
>TRBV7-3|TRBJ2-3|14
ASSLIRTSGTDTQY
>TRBV5-1|TRBJ2-2|13
ASSFAGQGTGELF
>TRBV19|TRBJ2-1|15
ASSRGLAGGQYNEQF
>TRBV5-1|TRBJ2-1|13
ASSLVAGDYNEQF
>TRBV5-1|TRBJ1-2|12
ASSRRDRENGYT
>TRBV6-5|TRBJ1-5|10
ASSSINQPQH
>TRBV7-6|TRBJ2-1|13
ASSIRLVGYNEQF
>TRBV5-1|TRBJ2-5|11
ASRGASQETQY
>TRBV6-5|TRBJ1-5|11
ASSYGLDQPQH
>TRBV19|TRBJ1-3|13
ASRRDRSSGNTIY
>TRBV7-2|TRBJ2-1|13
ASSLEWGSGNEQF
>TRBV29-1|TRBJ1-1|12
SVEDLAGYTEAF
>TRBV19|TRBJ1-1|12
ASSVQGGTTEAF
>TRBV5-3|TRBJ1-5|13
ARSSIAGKWWPQH
>TRBV7-9|TRBJ1-2|12
SSSLAWGRNGYT
>TRBV29-1|TRBJ1-2|10
SVSQGESGYT
>TRBV27|TRBJ2-1|14
ASSHKAGGPRGEQF
>TRBV6-5|TRBJ1-1|11
ASSYSGVTEAF
>TRBV7-7|TRBJ2-3|14
ASSQGLAGGPDTQY
>TRBV2|TRBJ2-5|10
ASSTGGETQY
>TRBV28|TRBJ1-5|12
ASSSARALRPQH
>TRBV11-3|TRBJ2-7|14
ASSLDASPGSYEQY
>TRBV7-9|TRBJ1-5|13
ASSLGGKSNQPQH
>TRBV2|TRBJ2-2|14
ASSATRTGNTGELF
>TRBV4-1|TRBJ1-2|11
ASSQGTGGGYT
>TRBV19|TRBJ2-6|14
ASSRSASSGANVLT
>TRBV19|TRBJ2-5|11
ASRDRVQETQY
>TRBV30|TRBJ2-7|11
AWSQTGGYEQY
>TRBV10-2|TRBJ2-2|13
ASSETSGSTGELF
>TRBV5-6|TRBJ2-2|13
ASSFNGLNTGELF
>TRBV2|TRBJ2-7|13
ASTQQGGRTYEQY
>TRBV30|TRBJ1-1|10
AWSVAGGNAF
>TRBV5-1|TRBJ2-5|12
ASSLGGPRETQY
>TRBV5-1|TRBJ2-5|13
ASSFLSSGQETQY